The rows below give T cell receptor beta chains drawn from one sample of a study of blood T cell repertoires in COVID-19. Generated by immunoSEQ multiplex PCR, the TCRdb table keeps only in-frame clones and is missing some. The data show some 130,000 clones, with 84% seen just once and approximately 13% held by the top ten. Sequencing used peripheral blood. These receptors all stem from a woman in her 30s who had recovered from COVID-19. Each CDR3 is given without its conserved first and last residue.

TRBJ1-5 TRBV5-5 ASSIGARDQPQH
TRBJ1-4 TRBV4-1 ASSQDPRGGMDEKLF
TRBJ2-7 TRBV6-1 ASSEATRGYEQY
TRBJ2-7 TRBV3-1/TRBV3-2 ASSQAQGEQY
TRBJ1-6 TRBV27 ASSLGGNSPLH
TRBJ1-1 TRBV5-1 ASSLGQIMNTEAF
TRBJ2-1 TRBV28 ASRGTSGRGEQF
TRBJ1-5 TRBV3-1/TRBV3-2 ASSQVGTNQPQH
TRBJ2-7 TRBV5-6 ASSKVSGTGLDEQY
TRBJ2-3 TRBV7-9 ASSPTRVERRITDTQY
TRBJ2-2 TRBV19 ASSIGLRENTGELF
TRBJ2-1 TRBV7-9 ASSLAYTYNEQF
TRBJ1-5 TRBV5-6 ASSLQGARQPQH
TRBJ2-5 TRBV5-4 ASSWDRQETQY
TRBJ1-1 TRBV7-9 ASDRTATEAF
TRBJ1-2 TRBV29-1 SVEDPRENYGYT
TRBJ2-2 TRBV7-9 ASSLTRDSGELF
TRBJ1-2 TRBV5-4 ASSTDRKKAGYT
TRBJ1-2 TRBV18 ASSPRQGTGYGYT
TRBJ1-5 TRBV18 ASSQQGEGSRQPQH
TRBJ2-6 TRBV2 ASITDSGANVLT